This T cell receptor beta chain was identified during a study of CD8 T cells in ankylosing spondylitis. As for this clonotype: The antigen is unknown. This may stem from a read error, because a much larger clone lies one nucleotide away.

Making use of molecular barcodes, quantitative 5'-RACE generated TCR beta libraries. MiXCR, applied by TCRdb to the 5' RACE reads, yields one record per CDR3 protein. The sample consists of approximately 100,000 distinct CDR3 sequences, nearly 25% of them appearing once. Notes on the study in general: With a CD8+ phenotype, disease-linked clones were relatively rare in peripheral blood.

The CDR3 is made up of 17 amino acids. Looked up from germline, CDR1 is SGHVS and CDR2 is FQNEAQ. The V gene lost 6 bases and the J gene lost 0 bases, with 15 bases spanning the gap. The receptor's source is a male donor with ankylosing spondylitis. The sample taken for sequencing was synovial fluid, either unsorted or a sorted T cell fraction (not recorded which). V usage is TRBV7-8 and J usage is TRBJ2-6; D assignment may be TRBD1 or TRBD2 (5 bases each). DNA of the CDR3: TGTGCCAGCAGGATAGGGTCAGGGAGCTCTGGGGCCAACGTCCTGACTTTC. It is translated as CASRIGSGSSGANVLTF.